This T cell receptor beta chain was observed in a study of early T cells in non-severe SARS-CoV-2 infection. Study-wide background: The input, bulk RNA from unsorted whole blood, was sequenced, and chains were unpaired.

Notes on the study in general: Matches to VDJdb favored anti-spike CD8 responses and missed private and CD4 specificities.

Trimming removed 3 bases at V and 5 bases at J, with 10 bases between. Germline V lookup: CDR1 MGHRA, CDR2 YSYEKL. CDR3 size: 13 residues. Each single cDNA molecule received a unique molecular identifier. TCRdb passed the 5' RACE reads through MiXCR, listing each CDR3 protein once. The sample has 48,000 or so distinct CDR3 sequences, roughly 6.1% seen once; the top ten hold under 8%. This clonotype showed up many times. Its antigen is unidentified. Sequencing was performed on whole blood, taken at baseline. This rearrangement joins TRBV4-1 to TRBJ2-5; possible D gene TRBD2, 6 bases. The source is an adult who was a healthcare worker with PCR-confirmed SARS-CoV-2 infection or an uninfected control (not recorded which). CDR3 sequence reads: CASSQGLVETQYF. CDR3 nucleotides: TGCGCCAGCAGCCAGGGACTTGTGGAGACCCAGTACTTC.